The 28 T cell receptor beta chains presented below share a single source sample, sequenced in a study of T cell responses to AZD1222 COVID-19 vaccine listed by TCRdb under 2021. The receptor library was made with the immunoSEQ multiplex PCR assay. TCRdb's version of the immuneACCESS table is confined to in-frame rearrangements and falls short of the full clone set. An unresolved V gene accounts for under half of the shortfall where checked; the remainder is of unknown origin. A total of 200,000 or so clones appear in this sample, about 94% of them only once. In total, the top ten clones hold about 9.2% of the sample. This sample's time point label indicates: baseline before first vaccination. This specimen consisted of peripheral blood, obtained on day 0 of AZD1222 vaccination. The source is an adult in good health.

V and J are TRBV30 and TRBJ2-6; D is unresolved. The ends were cut back, 1 base at V and 0 bases at J, with 4 bases in the middle. Germline CDR1 is GTSNPN and CDR2 is SVGIG (reference sequence). The CDR3 is made up of 14 amino acids. CDR3: CAWSGPSGANVLTF. The CDR3 nucleotides read TGTGCCTGGAGTGGACCCTCTGGGGCCAACGTCCTGACTTTC. Full variable domain (missing parts from reference TRBV30 and TRBJ2-6): SQTIHQWPATLVQPVGSPLSLECTVEGTSNPNLYWYRQAAGRGLQLLFYSVGIGQISSEVPQNLSASRPQDRQFILSSKKLLLSDSGFYLCAWSGPSGANVLTFGAGSRLTVL.

The sample holds many counts of this clone. The CDR3 reads CASSDNTGGQQYF. The DNA of the CDR3 is TGTGCCAGCAGTGACAATACTGGGGGACAGCAGTACTTC. This chain links TRBV6-1 with TRBJ2-7; either TRBD1 or TRBD2 may supply D (5 bases each). Trimming shortened V by 3 bases and J by 8 bases, and 14 bases separated the two germline ends. Germline lookup yields CDR1 MNHNS and CDR2 SASEGT. The CDR3 spans 13 residues.

The chain employs TRBV4-3 and TRBJ1-1; D is undetermined. The CDR3 has 17 residues. V was clipped by 0 bases and J by 3 bases, with 17 bases between them. Germline V gene data show CDR1 as LGHNA and CDR2 as YSLEER. The CDR3 loop is CASSQDEVGGWDTEAFF. CDR3 nucleotides: TGCGCCAGCAGCCAAGATGAGGTCGGAGGGTGGGACACTGAAGCTTTCTTT.

The chain uses TRBV7-2 and TRBJ1-6, with TRBD1 as a possible D gene (5 bases). The germline V and J ends were trimmed by 1 base and 4 bases, with 11 bases remaining between them. The germline V gene encodes CDR1 SGHTA and CDR2 FQGNSA. This CDR3 comprises 16 residues. The CDR3 spells CASSLGPTAYNSPLHF. Here the CDR3 DNA reads TGTGCCAGCAGCTTAGGGCCGACAGCGTATAATTCACCCCTCCACTTT.

J is TRBJ1-5 and V is TRBV6-8; D ambiguous. V was cut by 7 bases and J by 0 bases, with 13 bases left in between. The CDR3 loop spans 15 amino acids. Germline values: CDR1 MNHGY, CDR2 SAAAGT. The CDR3 bases are TGTGCCAGCACCCAAGATCCGGGTAGCAATCAGCCCCAGCATTTT. Its protein is CASTQDPGSNQPQHF.

The chain has TRBV2 and TRBJ2-6; D is possibly TRBD1 or TRBD2 (5 bases each). The germline CDR1 and CDR2 sequences are SNHLY and FYNNEI. V was cut by 8 bases and J by 0 bases, with 11 bases left in between. The CDR3 is 15 amino acids. The CDR3 is CASPGPSSGANVLTF. Written as DNA, the CDR3 is TGTGCCAGCCCGGGACCGAGCTCTGGGGCCAACGTCCTGACTTTC.

V and J are TRBV25-1 and TRBJ1-1; D is unresolved. Between the trimmed V and J ends, which lost 4 bases and 7 bases, there was a span of 7 bases. The germline CDR1 and CDR2 sequences are MGHDK and SYGVNS. This CDR3 is 11 amino acids long. CDR3: CASSGWNEAFF. The CDR3 DNA sequence: TGTGCCAGCAGTGGGTGGAATGAAGCTTTCTTT.

This clone was recorded once. The chain links TRBV28 to TRBJ1-1; 12 bases fit TRBD1. The trim removed 6 bases at V and 4 bases at J, leaving 6 bases unmatched. Germline assignment: CDR1 MDHEN and CDR2 SYDVKM. The CDR3 is made up of 15 amino acids. CDR3 amino acids: CASRGQGAFSTEAFF. In DNA form, the CDR3 reads TGTGCCAGCAGGGGACAGGGGGCCTTTAGCACTGAAGCTTTCTTT. Supplemented by reference TRBV28 and TRBJ1-1, the full variable domain reads DVKVTQSSRYLVKRTGEKVFLECVQDMDHENMFWYRQDPGLGLRLIYFSYDVKMKEKGDIPEGYSVSREKKERFSLILESASTNQTSMYLCASRGQGAFSTEAFFGQGTRLTVV.

The rearrangement joins TRBV6-5 to TRBJ1-1, with D uncertain. The CDR3 has 11 amino acids. Deletions cut 8 bases from V and 5 bases from J, with 9 bases between. Germline CDR1 is MNHEY and CDR2 is SVGAGI. The CDR3 here is CASQWRTEAFF. The DNA for the CDR3 is TGTGCCAGCCAATGGAGAACTGAAGCTTTCTTT.

The V and J genes are TRBV5-4 and TRBJ2-7, with D possibly TRBD1 on 6 matching bases. This CDR3 region has 14 residues. CDR1 SGHNT and CDR2 YYREEE come from the germline V gene (reference sequence). V lost 3 bases to trimming and J lost 2 bases, with 12 bases between them. CDR3 sequence (DNA): TGTGCCAGCAGCTCAACACAGGGTACCTACGAGCAGTACTTC. As protein: CASSSTQGTYEQYF.

This clone was counted once. The chain joins TRBV25-1 to TRBJ1-1, with D perhaps matching TRBD1 (6 bases). V lost 4 bases to trimming and J lost 4 bases, with 13 bases between them. CDR3 size: 14 residues. Germline values: CDR1 MGHDK, CDR2 SYGVNS. The CDR3 region has the DNA TGTGCCAGCAGTGTCCCAGGGGAGGGCACTGAAGCTTTCTTT. Amino acids: CASSVPGEGTEAFF.

V and J are TRBV29-1 and TRBJ2-1, with 7 bases that match TRBD2. The CDR3 has 17 amino acids. The ends lost 6 bases at V and 3 bases at J; junction bases unmatched: 17. Germline lookup yields CDR1 SQVTM and CDR2 ANQGSEA. DNA of the CDR3: TGCAGCGTCACGGGGACTATTCTCCTCCCTAACTACAATGAGCAGTTCTTC. Protein sequence: CSVTGTILLPNYNEQFF.

The chain uses TRBV6-1 and TRBJ2-7; D ambiguous. Germline assignment: CDR1 MNHNS and CDR2 SASEGT. This CDR3 has 12 residues. The V and J ends lost 2 bases and 3 bases respectively, with 5 bases between them. Written as DNA, the CDR3 is TGTGCCAGCAGTGAACAAAACTACGAGCAGTACTTC. Protein sequence: CASSEQNYEQYF.

The chain uses TRBV4-1 and TRBJ2-3; TRBD2 matches at 12 bases. Germline trimming cut 1 base from V and 4 bases from J; bases unmatched to any gene: 12. Germline V gene data show CDR1 as MGHRA and CDR2 as YSYEKL. The CDR3 is made up of 19 amino acids. Here the CDR3 reads CASSQVELAGGGGPDTQYF. The CDR3 DNA reads TGCGCCAGCAGCCAAGTGGAACTAGCGGGAGGCGGGGGGCCAGATACGCAGTATTTT.

CDR3 residues: CASTGEYNEQFF. Here the CDR3 DNA reads TGTGCCAGCACGGGCGAGTACAATGAGCAGTTCTTC. The V gene is TRBV2, the J gene TRBJ2-1; the D is unclear. The germline gives CDR1 SNHLY, CDR2 FYNNEI. This CDR3 has 12 residues. V lost 7 bases, J lost 4 bases, and 8 bases lay in between. Full variable domain (missing parts from reference TRBV2 and TRBJ2-1): EPEVTQTPSHQVTQMGQEVILRCVPISNHLYFYWYRQILGQKVEFLVSFYNNEISEKSEIFDDQFSVERPDGSNFTLKIRSTKLEDSAMYFCASTGEYNEQFFGPGTRLTVL.

V gene TRBV7-3 combines with J gene TRBJ1-4; no reliable D call. Germline-derived CDR1 and CDR2 are SGHTA and FQGTGA. The CDR3 is 15 amino acids. Trimming removed 1 base at V and 0 bases at J, with 6 bases between. The CDR3 spells CASSLIRATNEKLFF. CDR3 DNA sequence: TGTGCCAGCAGCTTAATCCGGGCAACTAATGAAAAACTGTTTTTT. Full variable domain (outside the CDR3, taken from reference TRBV7-3 and TRBJ1-4): GAGVSQTPSNKVTEKGKYVELRCDPISGHTALYWYRQSLGQGPEFLIYFQGTGAADDSGLPNDRFFAVRPEGSVSTLKIQRTERGDSAVYLCASSLIRATNEKLFFGSGTQLSVL.

The gene calls are TRBV12-3 or TRBV12-4 and TRBJ2-7, with 7 bases matching TRBD1. J was trimmed by 2 bases and V by 7 bases; bases with no gene match: 5. This CDR3 has 13 amino acids. CDR3 sequence: CASTPGQTYEQYF. The CDR3 bases are TGTGCCAGCACCCCGGGACAGACCTACGAGCAGTACTTC.

The V call is TRBV28, the J call TRBJ2-7; 8 positions agree with TRBD2. CDR3 length: 14 amino acids. CDR1 is MDHEN, CDR2 SYDVKM, per germline. V gave up 4 bases and J gave up 5 bases; unmatched junction bases: 7. CDR3 in DNA: TGTGCCAGCAGTTCCCCCGGGGGGGCCCACGAGCAGTACTTC. Amino acids: CASSSPGGAHEQYF.

The V call is TRBV9, the J call TRBJ2-1, with 10 bases aligning to TRBD2. Germline loops: CDR1 SGDLS, CDR2 YYNGEE. The CDR3 sequence is 16 residues long. Trimming cost V 1 base and J 5 bases; bases outside gene matches: 6. The CDR3 loop is CASSVMETSGNNEQFF. In nucleotides, the CDR3 is TGTGCCAGCAGCGTAATGGAAACTAGCGGGAACAATGAGCAGTTCTTC.

The rearrangement joins TRBV3-1 (or the pseudogene TRBV3-2) to TRBJ1-6, with D maybe TRBD1 (6 bases). The germline CDR1 and CDR2 sequences are LGHDT and YNNKEL (reference sequence). Trimming removed 7 bases from V and 10 bases from J, with 14 bases in between. CDR3 length equals 13 residues. The CDR3 DNA sequence: TGTGCCAGCAAGGGGGTGTGGGGATCACCCCTCCACTTT. Translating it yields CASKGVWGSPLHF.

This sequence joins TRBV29-1 and TRBJ2-1, with 9 bases identical to TRBD2. The CDR3 extends over 14 amino acids. Germline CDR1 and CDR2: SQVTM and ANQGSEA. The J segment lost 6 bases and the V segment lost 5 bases, leaving 8 bases of the junction unmatched. CDR3 DNA: TGCAGCGTTTCGACTAGCGGAATAACCAATGAGCAGTTCTTC. Translated, it gives CSVSTSGITNEQFF.

This clone was detected a few times. The chain recombines TRBV2 with TRBJ2-7; possibly TRBD2 for D (6 bases). This CDR3 contains 13 residues. V was cut by 8 bases and J by 4 bases, with 15 bases left in between. Germline V lookup: CDR1 SNHLY, CDR2 FYNNEI. The CDR3 protein is CASGGTGVYEQYF. For the CDR3, the DNA is TGTGCCAGCGGGGGGACGGGGGTTTACGAGCAGTACTTC.

CDR3 nucleotides: TGTGCCAGCAGCGTACCGACTAGCGGGACGAACACCGGGGAGCTGTTTTTT. As protein: CASSVPTSGTNTGELFF. The chain recombines TRBV9 with TRBJ2-2; 11 nucleotides line up with TRBD2. Germline trimming cut 1 base from V and 0 bases from J; bases unmatched to any gene: 2. This CDR3 has 17 residues. Germline V gene lookup returns CDR1 SGDLS and CDR2 YYNGEE.

V usage is TRBV9 and J usage is TRBJ2-1; 10 positions match TRBD1. Germline V CDR1 and CDR2: SGDLS, YYNGEE. This CDR3 is 14 amino acids long. V lost 3 bases, J lost 6 bases, and 3 bases stayed unmatched. As DNA, the CDR3 is TGTGCCAGCAGCGAGGACAGGGGGAGCAATGAGCAGTTCTTC. Residues: CASSEDRGSNEQFF.

The chain employs TRBV5-1 and TRBJ1-1, with D maybe TRBD1 (5 bases). V was shortened by 0 bases and J by 5 bases, with 11 bases between the two germline ends. Per germline, CDR1 SGHRS and CDR2 YFSETQ. The CDR3 loop spans 14 amino acids. The chain's CDR3 is CASSLDGRGTEAFF. The CDR3 DNA reads as TGCGCCAGCAGCTTGGATGGTAGGGGTACTGAAGCTTTCTTT.

The chain joins TRBV5-1 to TRBJ2-1, with 9 positions matching TRBD2. CDR1 SGHRS and CDR2 YFSETQ come from the germline V gene. The CDR3 runs 16 residues. V lost 0 bases to trimming and J lost 6 bases; unmatched junction nucleotides: 7. CDR3 in amino acids: CASSLVASGNLNEQFF. In nucleotides, the CDR3 is TGCGCCAGCAGCTTGGTGGCTAGCGGGAACCTCAATGAGCAGTTCTTC.

The chain has TRBV19 and TRBJ2-3; TRBD1 might be the D (5 bases). Germline V gives CDR1 LNHDA, CDR2 SQIVND (reference sequence). V was pared by 3 bases and J by 4 bases, with 8 bases between. This CDR3 comprises 13 residues. The CDR3 is CASSILGADTQYF. The CDR3 DNA is TGTGCCAGTAGTATTTTAGGGGCAGATACGCAGTATTTT.

This chain links TRBV28 with TRBJ2-7, with no clear D. With 7 bases removed from V and 0 bases from J, the gap between germline ends came to 10 bases. The CDR3 sequence is 13 residues long. Looked up from germline, CDR1 is MDHEN and CDR2 is SYDVKM. The CDR3 DNA reads as TGTGCCAGCAAAAGACGGTCCTCCTACGAGCAGTACTTC. Translating gives CASKRRSSYEQYF.